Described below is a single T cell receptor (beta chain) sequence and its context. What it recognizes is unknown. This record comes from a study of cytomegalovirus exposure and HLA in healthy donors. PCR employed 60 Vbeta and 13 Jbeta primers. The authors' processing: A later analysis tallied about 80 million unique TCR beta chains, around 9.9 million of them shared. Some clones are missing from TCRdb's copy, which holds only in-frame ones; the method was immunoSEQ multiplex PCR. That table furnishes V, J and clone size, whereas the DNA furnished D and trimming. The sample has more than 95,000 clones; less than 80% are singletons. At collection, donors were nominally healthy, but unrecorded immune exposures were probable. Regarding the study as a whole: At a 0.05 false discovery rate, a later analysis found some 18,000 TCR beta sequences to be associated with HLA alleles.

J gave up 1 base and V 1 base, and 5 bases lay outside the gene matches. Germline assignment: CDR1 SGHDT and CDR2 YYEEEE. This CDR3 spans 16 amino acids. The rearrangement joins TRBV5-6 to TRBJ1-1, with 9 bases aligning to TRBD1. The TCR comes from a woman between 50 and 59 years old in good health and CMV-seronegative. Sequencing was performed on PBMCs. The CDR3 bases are TGTGCCAGCAGCTTGATGACAGGGGGGACGAACACTGAAGCTTTCTTT. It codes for CASSLMTGGTNTEAFF.